The 15 T cell receptor beta chains in this list originate from one sample, sequenced in a study of CD8 T cells in ankylosing spondylitis. TCRdb reprocessed the 5' RACE reads via MiXCR and lists one record per CDR3 protein. The sample has about 140,000 distinct CDR3 sequences; roughly 7.7% are singletons. Sequencing was performed on synovial fluid, either unsorted or a sorted T cell fraction (not recorded which). These TCRs come from a male donor with ankylosing spondylitis.

Regarding this clonotype: A junction end diverges from the germline sequence, so it may reflect a read error. V gene TRBV7-7 combines with J gene TRBJ2-1, with a possible D match to TRBD2 (5 bases). Germline CDR1 and CDR2: SSHAT and FNYEAQ (reference sequence). The CDR3 totals 13 residues. The CDR3 DNA reads as TGTGCTAGCAGCTCAACCCACGGAGGTGAGCAGTTCTTC. Translated, it gives CASSSTHGGEQFF.

This clonotype was detected ten times or more. The V gene is TRBV12-3 or TRBV12-4, the J gene TRBJ2-3, with D possibly called TRBD1 or TRBD2 (5 bases each). This CDR3 is 12 amino acids long. Trimming left V 1 base short and J 9 bases short, with 8 bases between. CDR3 region: CASSLERGTQYF. The CDR3 bases are TGTGCCAGCAGTTTAGAGAGGGGAACGCAGTATTTT.

In this sample, this clonotype turned up a few times. V gene TRBV9 combines with J gene TRBJ2-2; 9 nucleotides agree with TRBD1. Germline CDR1 SGDLS, CDR2 YYNGEE. J gave up 4 bases and V 5 bases, and 6 bases lay outside the gene matches. The CDR3 consists of 15 residues. CDR3 residues: CASSEQGAATGELFF. The CDR3 region has the DNA TGTGCCAGCAGTGAACAGGGGGCGGCCACCGGGGAGCTGTTTTTT.

This chain connects TRBV27 to TRBJ2-5; 7 bases agree with TRBD2. Trimming at V came to 3 bases and at J to 5 bases, leaving 3 bases not matched to a gene. Germline CDR1 and CDR2: MNHEY and SMNVEV (reference sequence). The length of the CDR3 is 13 residues. The CDR3 DNA is TGTGCCAGCAGTTTCGGGAGGCGGGAGACCCAGTACTTC. Residues: CASSFGRRETQYF.

At least ten counts were recorded for this clonotype. The chain combines TRBV5-1 with TRBJ1-2, with 8 bases fitting TRBD1. The CDR3 consists of 14 residues. Germline V gives CDR1 SGHRS, CDR2 YFSETQ. Losses at the gene ends were 3 bases for V and 8 bases for J; bases not matched to a gene: 9. The CDR3 nucleotides are TGCGCCAGCAGCTCGGACAGGGAGAGGAAAGGCTACACCTTC. Translation: CASSSDRERKGYTF.

V gene TRBV7-3 combines with J gene TRBJ2-2, with D perhaps given as TRBD1 or TRBD2 (5 bases each). The CDR3 runs to 15 residues. Germline V lookup: CDR1 SGHTA, CDR2 FQGTGA. V was shortened by 3 bases and J by 8 bases, with 16 bases between the two germline ends. CDR3: CASSFARDDSGELFF. The CDR3 DNA reads as TGTGCCAGCAGCTTCGCCCGGGACGACTCTGGGGAGCTGTTTTTT.

This clonotype was seen at least ten times. This rearrangement joins TRBV30 to TRBJ1-5; 8 bases map to TRBD1. Germline V gene sequence: CDR1 GTSNPN, CDR2 SVGIG (reference sequence). This CDR3 has 15 residues. V dropped 1 base and J dropped 6; count of bases not matched to a gene: 8. CDR3 sequence: CAWSAQAGGRQPQHF. In nucleotides, the CDR3 is TGTGCCTGGAGTGCGCAGGCAGGGGGCCGTCAGCCCCAGCATTTT.

This chain connects TRBV9 to TRBJ1-4, with 10 bases fitting TRBD1. The germline gives CDR1 SGDLS, CDR2 YYNGEE. The V and J ends lost 3 bases and 6 bases, in that order; junction bases with no gene match: 5. The CDR3 totals 15 residues. The DNA of the CDR3 is TGTGCCAGCAGCGCGACCGGGACAGGGGATGAAAAACTGTTTTTT. Residues: CASSATGTGDEKLFF.

This clonotype was counted at least ten times. The chain carries TRBV5-1 and TRBJ1-5; TRBD1 might be the D (6 bases). The CDR3 length is 15 residues. V lost 2 bases and J 7 bases, leaving 16 bases between the germline ends. Germline CDR1 and CDR2: SGHRS and YFSETQ. CDR3 nucleotides: TGCGCCAGCAGCTTAGGCGCAGGGGATGGACAGCCCCAGCATTTT. This encodes CASSLGAGDGQPQHF.

In this sample, this clonotype turned up many times. One end of the junction fails to match germline, which may point to a read error. V usage is TRBV6-2 or TRBV6-3 and J usage is TRBJ2-7, with a possible D match to TRBD1 (6 bases). This CDR3 has 17 residues. Germline V gene lookup returns CDR1 MNHEY and CDR2 SVGEGT. The CDR3 loop is CASSYSSFWTALYAQYF. CDR3 DNA: TGTGCCAGCAGTTACTCGTCATTCTGGACAGCTCTGTACGCGCAGTACTTC.

In this sample, this clonotype turned up a few times. The rearrangement joins TRBV25-1 to TRBJ1-1, with 7 bases that match TRBD1. Trimming at V came to 6 bases and at J to 9 bases, leaving 13 bases not matched to a gene. Germline CDR1 reads MGHDK; CDR2 reads SYGVNS. The CDR3 runs 14 residues. The CDR3 DNA sequence: TGTGCCAGCAGCTTAACAGGGGTTCGTAGGAAAGCTTTCTTT. The encoded protein is CASSLTGVRRKAFF.

The J gene is TRBJ2-1, the V gene TRBV6-5; 11 bases map to TRBD2. Per germline, CDR1 MNHEY and CDR2 SVGAGI. There are 15 residues in the CDR3. The V gene end was trimmed by 2 bases and the J gene end by 4 bases; junction bases not matched to a gene: 1. Here the CDR3 reads CASSYGTSGYNEQFF. CDR3 DNA: TGTGCCAGCAGTTACGGGACTAGCGGATACAATGAGCAGTTCTTC.

The rearrangement joins TRBV11-2 to TRBJ2-2, with D possibly called TRBD1 or TRBD2 (5 bases each). The CDR3 runs to 17 residues. Trimming removed 5 bases from V and 1 base from J, with 17 bases in between. Germline CDR1 and CDR2: SGHAT and FQNNGV. Here the CDR3 reads CASSPLGVMGNTGELFF. CDR3 bases: TGTGCCAGCAGCCCCCTGGGGGTAATGGGGAACACCGGGGAGCTGTTTTTT.

This clonotype was recorded at least ten times. The J gene is TRBJ1-3, the V gene TRBV20-1, with TRBD1 matching over 8 bases. The CDR3 contains 15 residues. Per germline, CDR1 DFQATT and CDR2 SNEGSKA (reference sequence). V dropped 2 bases and J dropped 0; count of bases not matched to a gene: 3. The CDR3: CSARQGADSGNTIYF. DNA of the CDR3: TGCAGTGCTAGACAGGGGGCTGACTCTGGAAACACCATATATTTT.

This sequence joins TRBV7-2 and TRBJ2-3; weak D call: TRBD2 (6 bases). V lost 5 bases to trimming and J lost 4 bases, with 13 bases between them. From germline, CDR1 is SGHTA and CDR2 FQGNSA. This CDR3 is 14 amino acids long. The CDR3 region has the DNA TGTGCCAGCAGCCCCCCACTAGCCGCAGATACGCAGTATTTT. Its protein is CASSPPLAADTQYF.